This T cell receptor (beta chain) was recovered during a study of blood T cell repertoires in COVID-19. At the level of the study: T cells, B-cell-depleted T cells, or PBMCs provided the cDNA or gDNA that served as material.

The assay was immunoSEQ multiplex PCR, and TCRdb's table has in-frame clones only and misses some. The sample contains fewer than 250,000 clones, about 84% of which appear only once. Germline CDR1 is SGDLS and CDR2 is YYNGEE. V dropped 4 bases and J dropped 3 bases, with 18 bases sitting between them. The CDR3 spans 16 residues. The receptor's source is a woman in her 40s with acute COVID-19. The V gene is TRBV9, the J gene TRBJ2-3; D may be TRBD1 (6 bases). Material for sequencing was PBMCs or T cells enriched from blood (not recorded which). CDR3 in amino acids: CASSPGVHDGTDTQYF. CDR3 nucleotide sequence: TGTGCCAGCAGCCCAGGGGTCCATGACGGGACAGATACGCAGTATTTT.